Each of the 24 T cell receptor beta chains below was sequenced from the same sample in a study of PD-L1 blockade in urothelial cancer. TCRdb keeps only in-frame clones here, not all; method: immunoSEQ multiplex PCR. The table has 100,000 or so clones, approximately 86% seen once. This specimen was PBMCs, taken around atezolizumab (anti-PD-L1) treatment. These receptors were taken from a man between 50 and 59 years old with urothelial cancer.

This clone has a single count. The J gene is TRBJ2-2, the V gene TRBV28; possible D gene TRBD2, 6 bases. The CDR3 runs 12 residues. Germline V lookup: CDR1 MDHEN, CDR2 SYDVKM. Trimming left V 7 bases short and J 10 bases short, with 13 bases between. The CDR3 spells CASTGPGEELFF. The DNA of the CDR3 is TGTGCCAGCACCGGGCCGGGGGAGGAGCTGTTTTTT.

The chain has TRBV5-1 and TRBJ1-6, with 8 bases aligning to TRBD1. After removal of 1 base from V and 7 bases from J, the junction contained 4 bases not matched to a gene. There are 15 residues in the CDR3. Germline CDR1 reads SGHRS; CDR2 reads YFSETQ. The CDR3 reads CASSLRSGGNSPLHF. DNA of the CDR3: TGCGCCAGCAGCTTGCGATCAGGGGGCAATTCACCCCTCCACTTT.

The chain couples TRBV7-9 to TRBJ1-4; no clear D gene. The CDR3 covers 15 residues. The germline gives CDR1 SEHNR, CDR2 FQNEAQ (reference sequence). V lost 1 base and J 13 bases, leaving 19 bases between the germline ends. Written as DNA, the CDR3 is TGTGCCAGCAGCTTAGATTCGAGGCAAGGAGATACACTGTTTTTT. Its translation: CASSLDSRQGDTLFF. Full variable domain (rest looked up from reference TRBV7-9 and TRBJ1-4): DTGVSQNPRHKITKRGQNVTFRCDPISEHNRLYWYRQTLGQGPEFLTYFQNEAQLEKSRLLSDRFSAERPKGSFSTLEIQRTEQGDSAMYLCASSLDSRQGDTLFFGSGTQLSVL.

The V call is TRBV6-6, the J call TRBJ1-6, with TRBD1 as a possible D gene (6 bases). Germline V gene sequence: CDR1 MNHNY, CDR2 SVGAGI (reference sequence). CDR3 length equals 14 residues. V lost 6 bases and J 7 bases, leaving 13 bases between the germline ends. The CDR3 here is CASRTTGGNSPLHF. CDR3 in DNA: TGTGCCAGCAGAACAACGGGGGGCAATTCACCCCTCCACTTT.

This clone was picked up one time. This rearrangement joins TRBV5-8 to TRBJ2-7; 8 nucleotides line up with TRBD2. This CDR3 has 15 residues. After removal of 2 bases from V and 2 bases from J, the junction contained 6 bases not matched to a gene. Looked up from germline, CDR1 is SGHTS and CDR2 is YDEGEE. CDR3 nucleotides: TGTGCCAGCAGCTTAGCGGGAGTCAATACCTACGAGCAGTACTTC. Translated: CASSLAGVNTYEQYF.

The genes are TRBV19 and TRBJ2-1; D is perhaps TRBD1 (5 bases). The CDR3 is 14 amino acids. Germline loops: CDR1 LNHDA, CDR2 SQIVND (reference sequence). V was clipped by 4 bases and J by 10 bases, with 17 bases between them. CDR3 protein: CASSKDVLQGEQFF. The DNA of the CDR3 is TGTGCCAGTAGTAAGGACGTCCTCCAGGGAGAGCAGTTCTTC.

The V call is TRBV4-1, the J call TRBJ1-1; 9 bases line up with TRBD1. Germline V gives CDR1 MGHRA, CDR2 YSYEKL. Trimming cost V 4 bases and J 0 bases; bases outside gene matches: 3. The CDR3 totals 15 residues. CDR3 amino acids: CASSRGQGMNTEAFF. In DNA form, the CDR3 reads TGCGCCAGCAGCCGAGGACAGGGGATGAACACTGAAGCTTTCTTT.

This chain links TRBV25-1 with TRBJ1-1; D is perhaps TRBD1 (5 bases). The ends were cut back, 4 bases at V and 11 bases at J, with 11 bases in the middle. The CDR3 is 11 amino acids. Germline V CDR1 and CDR2: MGHDK, SYGVNS. CDR3: CASSARGGAFF. The CDR3, as DNA: TGTGCCAGCAGTGCTAGGGGTGGGGCTTTCTTT.

The chain has TRBV5-1 and TRBJ2-7; 7 bases are shared with TRBD2. The germline V gene encodes CDR1 SGHRS and CDR2 YFSETQ. The CDR3 is 13 amino acids. J lost 3 bases, V lost 2 bases, and 2 bases had no gene match. CDR3 coding DNA: TGCGCCAGCAGCTTCAGCGGGAACTACGAGCAGTACTTC. Translated, it gives CASSFSGNYEQYF.

This clone was counted once. This sequence joins TRBV25-1 and TRBJ2-5; D ambiguous. CDR3 length: 14 residues. Germline V gene data show CDR1 as MGHDK and CDR2 as SYGVNS. Trimming removed 0 bases from V and 4 bases from J, with 9 bases in between. The CDR3, as DNA: TGTGCCAGCAGTGAATATAGATTAACAGAGACCCAGTACTTC. Its protein product is CASSEYRLTETQYF.

This clone was recorded only once. This sequence joins TRBV18 and TRBJ1-6; no definite D call. CDR1 is KGHSH, CDR2 LQKENI, per germline. CDR3 length equals 15 residues. V gave up 5 bases and J gave up 5 bases, with 13 bases separating them. The CDR3 DNA sequence: TGTGCCAGCTCAACGACGGCCGGGGATAATTCACCCCTCCACTTT. This codes for CASSTTAGDNSPLHF.

The table lists this clone with a count of one. The chain couples TRBV6-1 to TRBJ1-5, with a tentative D call TRBD1 (5 bases). CDR3 length: 15 amino acids. Germline-derived CDR1 and CDR2 are MNHNS and SASEGT. V lost 5 bases and J 1 base, leaving 12 bases between the germline ends. CDR3 DNA sequence: TGTGCCAGCAGTAGGGCAGGGAACAGCAATCAGCCCCAGCATTTT. The encoded protein is CASSRAGNSNQPQHF.

The chain uses TRBV19 and TRBJ2-7; a possible D gene is TRBD2 (5 bases). The CDR3 consists of 14 residues. The V and J ends lost 4 bases and 2 bases respectively, with 12 bases between them. Germline assignment: CDR1 LNHDA and CDR2 SQIVND (reference sequence). The CDR3 is CASSSRRGTYEQYF. Written as DNA, the CDR3 is TGTGCCAGTAGTAGCCGCCGGGGAACCTACGAGCAGTACTTC. The full variable domain, completed using reference TRBV19 and TRBJ2-7, is DGGITQSPKYLFRKEGQNVTLSCEQNLNHDAMYWYRQDPGQGLRLIYYSQIVNDFQKGDIAEGYSVSREKKESFPLTVTSAQKNPTAFYLCASSSRRGTYEQYFGPGTRLTVT.

The chain links TRBV13 to TRBJ2-7; the D is unclear. Trimming took off 1 base at V and 4 bases at J, with 5 bases between the two ends. Germline V lookup: CDR1 PRHDT, CDR2 FYEKMQ (reference sequence). The CDR3 covers 12 residues. For the CDR3, the DNA is TGTGCCAGCAGCTTAGAAGCTTACGAGCAGTACTTC. Translating it yields CASSLEAYEQYF.

This chain joins TRBV6-1 and TRBJ1-2; no clear D. CDR3 length: 13 amino acids. V was trimmed by 5 bases and J by 4 bases, leaving 11 bases between them. Germline CDR1 is MNHNS and CDR2 is SASEGT. The CDR3 sequence: CASSSGLGYGYTF. The CDR3 bases are TGTGCCAGCAGTAGTGGGCTTGGCTATGGCTACACCTTC.

The J gene is TRBJ1-2, the V gene TRBV10-3, with TRBD1 as a possible D gene (5 bases). V lost 11 bases and J lost 4, with 17 bases in between. CDR3 length: 13 residues. CDR1 ENHRY and CDR2 SYGVKD come from the germline V gene. The CDR3 coding sequence is TGTGCCTCCGGGAGGGACCTTAGCTATGGCTACACCTTC. Translated: CASGRDLSYGYTF.

The chain is built from TRBV5-4 and TRBJ2-5; TRBD1 matches 7 bases. Trimming removed 4 bases from V and 1 base from J; junction bases left unmatched: 4. This CDR3 is built from 14 residues. Per the germline V gene, CDR1 is SGHNT and CDR2 is YYREEE (reference sequence). The DNA of the CDR3 is TGTGCCAGCAGCACAGGACAGGCCCAAGAGACCCAGTACTTC. The encoded protein is CASSTGQAQETQYF.

The rearrangement links TRBV7-8 to TRBJ2-1; a possible D gene is TRBD1 (6 bases). Trimming took 6 bases from V and 9 from J, leaving 15 bases between them. The CDR3 runs to 13 residues. The V gene's germline CDR1 is SGHVS and CDR2 FQNEAQ. The CDR3 DNA sequence: TGTGCCAGCAGGCGGACAGCTGGGGGTGAGCAGTTCTTC. The encoded protein is CASRRTAGGEQFF.

The count of this clone is one. The gene calls are TRBV5-1 and TRBJ2-3; 8 nucleotides line up with TRBD1. This CDR3 spans 14 amino acids. Germline V gene lookup returns CDR1 SGHRS and CDR2 YFSETQ. The V segment lost 4 bases and the J segment 6 bases; nucleotides outside the gene matches: 7. The CDR3 loop is CASSRGQGVDTQYF. DNA for the CDR3: TGCGCCAGCAGCCGTGGACAGGGTGTTGATACGCAGTATTTT.

V and J are TRBV14 and TRBJ2-2, with 10 bases lining up with TRBD2. Germline V gene sequence: CDR1 SGHDN, CDR2 FVKESK. This CDR3 has 17 amino acids. Unmatched junction bases numbered 4, after V lost 1 base and J lost 2 bases. As DNA, the CDR3 is TGTGCCAGCAGCCAAGGATGGACTAGCGGAAACACCGGGGAGCTGTTTTTT. Protein: CASSQGWTSGNTGELFF.

The rearrangement links TRBV19 to TRBJ1-1; TRBD1 matches 8 bases. Unmatched junction bases numbered 11, after V lost 10 bases and J lost 1 base. The CDR3 totals 15 residues. The germline CDR1 and CDR2 sequences are LNHDA and SQIVND (reference sequence). The CDR3 DNA reads as TGTGCCATCCAAGCCTCGACAGGGGCGAACACTGAAGCTTTCTTT. It is translated as CAIQASTGANTEAFF.

The V and J genes are TRBV25-1 and TRBJ1-1; a weak D match, TRBD1 (5 bases). V was shortened by 5 bases and J by 4 bases, with 11 bases between the two germline ends. The CDR3 spans 13 residues. Per the germline V gene, CDR1 is MGHDK and CDR2 is SYGVNS. CDR3 amino acids: CASSIGVRTEAFF. Written as DNA, the CDR3 is TGTGCCAGCAGTATAGGGGTGCGCACTGAAGCTTTCTTT.

This chain connects TRBV18 to TRBJ2-1; possible D gene TRBD1, 6 bases. Germline V gene lookup returns CDR1 KGHSH and CDR2 LQKENI. The CDR3 consists of 14 residues. Trimming removed 2 bases at V and 2 bases at J, with 7 bases between. This CDR3 reads CASSPKGAYNEQFF. The CDR3 bases are TGTGCCAGCTCACCAAAGGGGGCCTACAATGAGCAGTTCTTC. Full variable domain (missing parts from reference TRBV18 and TRBJ2-1): NAGVMQNPRHLVRRRGQEARLRCSPMKGHSHVYWYRQLPEEGLKFMVYLQKENIIDESGMPKERFSAEFPKEGPSILRIQQVVRGDSAAYFCASSPKGAYNEQFFGPGTRLTVL.

The chain carries TRBV18 and TRBJ1-1, with D perhaps matching TRBD1 (5 bases). Trimming took 0 bases from V and 3 from J, leaving 11 bases between them. The germline V gene has CDR1 KGHSH and CDR2 LQKENI. The CDR3 has 15 residues. CDR3: CASSPPRGGDTEAFF. The CDR3 DNA is TGTGCCAGCTCACCACCTAGGGGAGGGGACACTGAAGCTTTCTTT. Supplemented by reference TRBV18 and TRBJ1-1, the full variable domain reads NAGVMQNPRHLVRRRGQEARLRCSPMKGHSHVYWYRQLPEEGLKFMVYLQKENIIDESGMPKERFSAEFPKEGPSILRIQQVVRGDSAAYFCASSPPRGGDTEAFFGQGTRLTVV.